The TCR beta chain under discussion was sequenced for a study of T cells in localized non-small cell lung cancer. Broader study findings: Maximal T cell clonality occurred in uninvolved adjacent lung, with tumor ranking below it. In adjacent lung appeared a median around 56 of the top 100 tumor clones.

About this clone itself: Its matching antigen is unknown.

Some clones are missing from TCRdb's copy, which holds only in-frame ones; the method was immunoSEQ multiplex PCR. In the table there are about 25,000 clones, roughly 90% of which are singletons. The ends were cut back, 5 bases at V and 8 bases at J, with 23 bases in the middle. The CDR3 covers 16 residues. Germline V gives CDR1 SGHNT, CDR2 YYREEE (reference sequence). The chain couples TRBV5-4 to TRBJ2-1; a possible D gene is TRBD2 (7 bases). This sample comprised peripheral blood, obtained before any cancer treatment. This TCR came from a man aged 40 to 69 with stage III squamous cell lung carcinoma. The CDR3 DNA is TGTGCCAGCAGTAAATCCGGGACAAGGGGGAGGGATGAGCAGTTCTTC. Translating it yields CASSKSGTRGRDEQFF. Full variable domain (outside the CDR3, taken from reference TRBV5-4 and TRBJ2-1): ETGVTQSPTHLIKTRGQQVTLRCSSQSGHNTVSWYQQALGQGPQFIFQYYREEENGRGNFPPRFSGLQFPNYSSELNVNALELDDSALYLCASSKSGTRGRDEQFFGPGTRLTVL.